This TCR beta chain is drawn from a study of blood T cell repertoires in COVID-19. Germline loops: CDR1 KGHSH, CDR2 LQKENI. This CDR3 is 12 amino acids long. Trimming pared 5 bases from V and 0 bases from J, leaving 5 bases between. Some clones are missing from TCRdb's copy, which holds only in-frame ones; the method was immunoSEQ multiplex PCR. Of approximately 210,000 clones listed, around nine tenths are singletons. Source material: peripheral blood. This sequence was found in a human donor in a cohort sampled during active COVID-19. The chain uses TRBV18 and TRBJ2-7; a weak D match, TRBD2 (5 bases). In DNA, the CDR3 is TGTGCCAGCTCAGGGAGCTCCTACGAGCAGTACTTC. This sequence encodes CASSGSSYEQYF.